These T cell receptor beta chains were read from a single sample in a study of shared clonotypes between healthy human individuals. Data came from immunoSEQ multiplex PCR; TCRdb stores just in-frame clones and leaves some out. This table holds over a million clones, roughly 80% found once. The sequencing sample was made of memory CD4+ T cells sorted from blood. The receptors here all came from a man in his late teens or twenties in good health. Each CDR3 is given with its conserved first and last residue. Each record gives: D gene, V gene, J gene, clone size, CDR3 protein, CDR3 DNA. The D gene is left open where the match is weak. Clone size is not always given. Where it is, it says once, few, many or a class for expanded clones.

d_gene: TRBD2; v_gene: TRBV19; j_gene: TRBJ2-3; abundance: NA; CDR3aa: CASDRGLAGGVRDTQYF; CDR3nt: TGTGCCAGTGATCGAGGACTAGCGGGAGGAGTTAGGGATACGCAGTATTTT
d_gene: NA; v_gene: TRBV27; j_gene: TRBJ1-2; abundance: NA; CDR3aa: CASGTRDGVNYGYTF; CDR3nt: TGTGCCAGCGGAACCCGGGACGGGGTCAACTATGGCTACACCTTC
d_gene: TRBD1; v_gene: TRBV6-6; j_gene: TRBJ2-7; abundance: NA; CDR3aa: CASTTGGSYEQYF; CDR3nt: TGTGCCAGCACTACAGGGGGGTCCTACGAGCAGTACTTC
d_gene: TRBD1; v_gene: TRBV5-5; j_gene: TRBJ1-1; abundance: NA; CDR3aa: CASSFDRGLATEAFF; CDR3nt: TGTGCCAGCAGCTTCGACAGGGGACTTGCGACTGAAGCTTTCTTT
d_gene: TRBD2; v_gene: TRBV19; j_gene: TRBJ2-1; abundance: NA; CDR3aa: CASSLGLAGAIEQFF; CDR3nt: TGTGCCAGTAGTCTGGGACTAGCGGGAGCGATAGAGCAGTTCTTC
d_gene: NA; v_gene: TRBV7-9; j_gene: TRBJ1-5; abundance: NA; CDR3aa: CASSDNFNQPQHF; CDR3nt: TGTGCCAGCAGCGATAATTTTAATCAGCCCCAGCATTTT
d_gene: NA; v_gene: TRBV7-9; j_gene: TRBJ1-2; abundance: NA; CDR3aa: CASSLMVGSNYGYTF; CDR3nt: TGTGCCAGCAGCTTAATGGTTGGCAGCAACTATGGCTACACCTTC
d_gene: TRBD2; v_gene: TRBV6-5; j_gene: TRBJ2-1; abundance: NA; CDR3aa: CASQGGEAYGSQFF; CDR3nt: TGTGCCAGTCAGGGAGGGGAGGCGTATGGTTCGCAGTTCTTC
d_gene: NA; v_gene: TRBV10-3; j_gene: TRBJ2-3; abundance: NA; CDR3aa: CAISGMGTDTQYF; CDR3nt: TGTGCCATCAGTGGTATGGGTACAGATACGCAGTATTTT
d_gene: NA; v_gene: TRBV4-1; j_gene: TRBJ2-5; abundance: NA; CDR3aa: CASSFLGVGETQYF; CDR3nt: TGCGCCAGCAGCTTCCTTGGGGTTGGTGAGACCCAGTACTTC
d_gene: TRBD1; v_gene: TRBV11-2; j_gene: TRBJ1-1; abundance: NA; CDR3aa: CASSSGTGGTTEAFF; CDR3nt: TGTGCCAGCAGCTCCGGGACAGGAGGTACCACTGAAGCTTTCTTT
d_gene: NA; v_gene: TRBV5-1; j_gene: TRBJ2-1; abundance: NA; CDR3aa: CASSNAQVYNEQFF; CDR3nt: TGCGCCAGCAGCAACGCACAGGTATACAATGAGCAGTTCTTC
d_gene: NA; v_gene: TRBV5-1; j_gene: TRBJ2-7; abundance: NA; CDR3aa: CASQSELYEQYF; CDR3nt: TGCGCCAGCCAGTCAGAACTCTACGAGCAGTACTTC
d_gene: NA; v_gene: TRBV15; j_gene: TRBJ1-6; abundance: NA; CDR3aa: CATSRGDVNSPLHF; CDR3nt: TGTGCCACCAGCCGCGGGGACGTAAATTCACCCCTCCACTTT
d_gene: TRBD1; v_gene: TRBV6-6; j_gene: TRBJ1-2; abundance: NA; CDR3aa: CASSYGTGLLYGYTF; CDR3nt: TGTGCCAGCAGTTACGGGACAGGCTTGCTCTATGGCTACACCTTC
d_gene: NA; v_gene: TRBV4-3; j_gene: TRBJ2-5; abundance: NA; CDR3aa: CASSQDLRVQETQYF; CDR3nt: TGCGCCAGCAGCCAAGACCTCAGGGTCCAAGAGACCCAGTACTTC
d_gene: TRBD1; v_gene: TRBV5-6; j_gene: TRBJ2-7; abundance: few; CDR3aa: CASSGTGGSSYEQYF; CDR3nt: TGTGCCAGCAGCGGAACAGGGGGTTCCTCTTACGAGCAGTACTTC
d_gene: NA; v_gene: TRBV4-1; j_gene: TRBJ2-1; abundance: NA; CDR3aa: CASSQEATPGAYNEQFF; CDR3nt: TGCGCCAGCAGCCAAGAGGCAACCCCAGGGGCCTACAATGAGCAGTTCTTC
d_gene: NA; v_gene: TRBV7-2; j_gene: TRBJ1-2; abundance: NA; CDR3aa: CASSFDRGANGYTF; CDR3nt: TGTGCCAGCAGCTTCGATCGGGGGGCGAATGGCTACACCTTC
d_gene: NA; v_gene: TRBV28; j_gene: TRBJ1-2; abundance: NA; CDR3aa: CASSSTKGPLF; CDR3nt: TGTGCCAGCAGTTCGACGAAGGGGCCCCTCTTC
d_gene: TRBD1; v_gene: TRBV5-4; j_gene: TRBJ1-2; abundance: NA; CDR3aa: CASTPGQGFINYGYTF; CDR3nt: TGTGCCAGCACCCCGGGACAGGGATTTATTAACTATGGCTACACCTTC
d_gene: TRBD2; v_gene: TRBV7-2; j_gene: TRBJ2-7; abundance: NA; CDR3aa: CASSLTAGVVYEQYF; CDR3nt: TGTGCCAGCAGCTTAACGGCGGGAGTCGTCTACGAGCAGTACTTC
d_gene: NA; v_gene: TRBV6-1; j_gene: TRBJ1-4; abundance: NA; CDR3aa: CASRRGEEKLFF; CDR3nt: TGTGCCAGCAGGAGGGGGGAAGAAAAACTGTTTTTT
d_gene: NA; v_gene: TRBV6-5; j_gene: TRBJ2-4; abundance: NA; CDR3aa: CASSYGGSKNIQYF; CDR3nt: TGTGCCAGCAGTTACGGGGGATCTAAAAACATTCAGTACTTC
d_gene: NA; v_gene: TRBV5-6; j_gene: TRBJ2-3; abundance: NA; CDR3aa: CASSLRGVDTQYF; CDR3nt: TGTGCCAGCAGCCTCAGGGGGGTAGATACGCAGTATTTT
d_gene: TRBD2; v_gene: TRBV7-6; j_gene: TRBJ2-2; abundance: once; CDR3aa: CASSILAGGSGELFF; CDR3nt: TGTGCCAGCAGCATACTAGCGGGAGGGTCCGGGGAGCTGTTTTTT
d_gene: TRBD2; v_gene: TRBV9; j_gene: TRBJ2-5; abundance: NA; CDR3aa: CASSVVTSGKETQYF; CDR3nt: TGTGCCAGCAGCGTAGTAACTAGCGGCAAAGAGACCCAGTACTTC
d_gene: NA; v_gene: TRBV10-2; j_gene: TRBJ2-3; abundance: NA; CDR3aa: CASTSADTQYF; CDR3nt: TGCGCCAGCACTAGCGCAGATACGCAGTATTTT
d_gene: TRBD2; v_gene: TRBV19; j_gene: TRBJ2-1; abundance: NA; CDR3aa: CASSTSSGGSEQFF; CDR3nt: TGTGCCAGTAGTACCAGTAGCGGGGGAAGCGAGCAGTTCTTC
d_gene: NA; v_gene: TRBV6-6; j_gene: TRBJ2-2; abundance: many; CDR3aa: CASSYRRNTGELFF; CDR3nt: TGTGCCAGCAGTTACCGGAGAAACACCGGGGAGCTGTTTTTT
d_gene: TRBD1; v_gene: TRBV7-9; j_gene: TRBJ2-1; abundance: NA; CDR3aa: CASSHGTAYHNEQFF; CDR3nt: TGTGCCAGCAGCCACGGGACAGCCTACCACAATGAGCAGTTCTTC
d_gene: NA; v_gene: TRBV15; j_gene: TRBJ1-4; abundance: NA; CDR3aa: CATSRGRVNEKLFF; CDR3nt: TGTGCCACCAGCAGAGGCAGGGTCAATGAAAAACTGTTTTTT
d_gene: NA; v_gene: TRBV7-2; j_gene: TRBJ2-2; abundance: NA; CDR3aa: CASSPGTQTPGELFF; CDR3nt: TGTGCCAGCAGCCCCGGGACCCAGACCCCCGGGGAGCTGTTTTTT
d_gene: NA; v_gene: TRBV10-1; j_gene: TRBJ2-3; abundance: NA; CDR3aa: CASSETLSYSYF; CDR3nt: TGCGCCAGCAGTGAGACCCTCAGTTACTCCTATTTT
d_gene: TRBD2; v_gene: TRBV9; j_gene: TRBJ2-1; abundance: NA; CDR3aa: CASSVVAGGHNEQFF; CDR3nt: TGTGCCAGCAGCGTAGTAGCGGGAGGACACAATGAGCAGTTCTTC
d_gene: NA; v_gene: TRBV10-2; j_gene: TRBJ1-5; abundance: few; CDR3aa: CASSASGTGWPPPQHF; CDR3nt: TGCGCCAGCAGCGCCTCGGGAACAGGGTGGCCTCCGCCCCAGCATTTT
d_gene: TRBD2; v_gene: TRBV7-2; j_gene: TRBJ2-7; abundance: NA; CDR3aa: CASSLNSGRPLEQYF; CDR3nt: TGTGCCAGCAGCTTAAACAGCGGGAGGCCATTGGAGCAGTACTTC
d_gene: NA; v_gene: TRBV18; j_gene: TRBJ1-1; abundance: NA; CDR3aa: CASSRTGPEAFF; CDR3nt: TGTGCCAGCTCACGAACAGGGCCTGAAGCTTTCTTT
d_gene: NA; v_gene: TRBV6-5; j_gene: TRBJ2-7; abundance: NA; CDR3aa: CASRPTGATYEQYF; CDR3nt: TGTGCCAGCAGACCGACTGGGGCTACCTACGAGCAGTACTTC
d_gene: NA; v_gene: TRBV15; j_gene: TRBJ1-1; abundance: NA; CDR3aa: CATSPRGGNTEAFF; CDR3nt: TGTGCCACCAGCCCGAGGGGGGGGAACACTGAAGCTTTCTTT
d_gene: NA; v_gene: TRBV2; j_gene: TRBJ1-1; abundance: once; CDR3aa: CASIERENTEAFF; CDR3nt: TGTGCCAGCATTGAGAGGGAGAACACTGAAGCTTTCTTT
d_gene: NA; v_gene: TRBV5-6; j_gene: TRBJ1-5; abundance: NA; CDR3aa: CASSSQTGRYSNQPQHF; CDR3nt: TGTGCCAGCAGCTCACAGACAGGCAGATATAGCAATCAGCCCCAGCATTTT
d_gene: TRBD1; v_gene: TRBV4-3; j_gene: TRBJ1-6; abundance: NA; CDR3aa: CASSQETGGNSPLHF; CDR3nt: TGCGCCAGCAGCCAAGAAACAGGGGGAAATTCACCCCTCCACTTT
d_gene: NA; v_gene: TRBV5-1; j_gene: TRBJ1-1; abundance: NA; CDR3aa: CASRGGAGVNTEAFF; CDR3nt: TGCGCCAGCAGGGGGGGCGCAGGCGTGAACACTGAAGCTTTCTTT
d_gene: TRBD1; v_gene: TRBV7-2; j_gene: TRBJ2-1; abundance: NA; CDR3aa: CASSLAQGVGHEQFF; CDR3nt: TGTGCCAGCAGCTTAGCACAGGGGGTCGGACATGAGCAGTTCTTC
d_gene: NA; v_gene: TRBV4-1; j_gene: TRBJ2-7; abundance: NA; CDR3aa: CASSQDLAAFLEQYF; CDR3nt: TGCGCCAGCAGCCAAGATTTGGCGGCTTTTTTGGAGCAGTACTTC
d_gene: TRBD2; v_gene: TRBV7-2; j_gene: TRBJ2-7; abundance: NA; CDR3aa: CASRKAGGTYEQYF; CDR3nt: TGTGCCAGCAGAAAAGCGGGGGGCACCTACGAGCAGTACTTC
d_gene: NA; v_gene: TRBV2; j_gene: TRBJ2-5; abundance: NA; CDR3aa: CASTHFGQETQYF; CDR3nt: TGTGCCAGCACCCACTTTGGACAAGAGACCCAGTACTTC
d_gene: NA; v_gene: TRBV7-2; j_gene: TRBJ1-5; abundance: NA; CDR3aa: CASSLDPGNQPQHF; CDR3nt: TGTGCCAGCAGCTTAGATCCCGGCAATCAGCCCCAGCATTTT
d_gene: TRBD1; v_gene: TRBV5-1; j_gene: TRBJ2-3; abundance: NA; CDR3aa: CASSLLWTGSSTDTQYF; CDR3nt: TGCGCCAGCAGCCTCCTATGGACAGGATCCTCCACAGATACGCAGTATTTT
d_gene: NA; v_gene: TRBV10-3; j_gene: TRBJ2-3; abundance: many; CDR3aa: CAIEADWGTDTQYF; CDR3nt: TGTGCCATCGAGGCGGATTGGGGCACAGATACGCAGTATTTT
d_gene: TRBD2; v_gene: TRBV30; j_gene: TRBJ2-3; abundance: NA; CDR3aa: CAWSVQLAGTDTQYF; CDR3nt: TGTGCCTGGAGTGTACAACTAGCGGGTACAGATACGCAGTATTTT
d_gene: NA; v_gene: TRBV28; j_gene: TRBJ1-6; abundance: NA; CDR3aa: CASSSDVPNSPLHF; CDR3nt: TGTGCCAGCAGTTCGGACGTTCCAAATTCACCCCTCCACTTT
d_gene: NA; v_gene: TRBV5-6; j_gene: TRBJ1-6; abundance: NA; CDR3aa: CASRQDSYNSPLHF; CDR3nt: TGTGCCAGCAGGCAAGACTCCTATAATTCACCCCTCCACTTT
d_gene: TRBD1; v_gene: TRBV30; j_gene: TRBJ1-2; abundance: NA; CDR3aa: CALKDRYYGYTF; CDR3nt: TGTGCCTTAAAGGACAGGTACTATGGCTACACCTTC